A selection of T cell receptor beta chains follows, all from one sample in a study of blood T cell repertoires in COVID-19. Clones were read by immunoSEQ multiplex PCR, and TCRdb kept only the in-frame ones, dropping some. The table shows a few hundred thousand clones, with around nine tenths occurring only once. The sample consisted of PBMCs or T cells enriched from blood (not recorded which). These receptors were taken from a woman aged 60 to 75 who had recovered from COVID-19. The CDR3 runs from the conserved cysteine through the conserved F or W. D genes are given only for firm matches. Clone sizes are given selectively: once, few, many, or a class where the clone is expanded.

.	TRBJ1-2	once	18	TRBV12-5	CASGPGKRGASSIYGYTF	TGTGCTAGTGGTCCTGGTAAGCGGGGCGCATCGTCTATCTATGGCTACACCTTC
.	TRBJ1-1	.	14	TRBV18	CASSLKTGNTEAFF	TGTGCCAGCTCACTGAAGACAGGGAACACTGAAGCTTTCTTT
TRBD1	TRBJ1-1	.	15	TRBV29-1	CSVDRTGGKNTEAFF	TGCAGCGTTGACCGGACAGGGGGCAAGAACACTGAAGCTTTCTTT
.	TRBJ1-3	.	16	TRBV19	CASSIGGRGAGNTIYF	TGTGCCAGTAGTATAGGCGGGCGGGGAGCCGGAAACACCATATATTTT
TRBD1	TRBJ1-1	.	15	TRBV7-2	CASSSRGQWNTEAFF	TGTGCCAGCAGCTCGAGGGGGCAGTGGAACACTGAAGCTTTCTTT
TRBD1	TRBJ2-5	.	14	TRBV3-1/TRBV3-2	CASSPPGQLETQYF	TGTGCCAGCAGCCCACCGGGACAGCTAGAGACCCAGTACTTC
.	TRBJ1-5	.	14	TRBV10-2	CASRARVSNQPQHF	TGCGCCAGCAGAGCCAGGGTTAGCAATCAGCCCCAGCATTTT
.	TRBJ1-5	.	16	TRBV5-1	CASSLVMGGVDQPQHF	TGCGCCAGCAGCTTGGTGATGGGAGGGGTGGATCAGCCCCAGCATTTT
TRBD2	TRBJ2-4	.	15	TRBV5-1	CASSRGLADKNIQYF	TGCGCCAGCAGCCGGGGACTAGCCGACAAAAACATTCAGTACTTC
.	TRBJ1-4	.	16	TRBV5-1	CASSHSGGAQGEKLFF	TGCGCCAGCAGCCATTCCGGGGGGGCGCAAGGTGAAAAACTGTTTTTT
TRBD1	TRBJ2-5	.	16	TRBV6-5	CASSYQPTGVRETQYF	TGTGCCAGCAGTTATCAACCTACAGGGGTGCGAGAGACCCAGTACTTC
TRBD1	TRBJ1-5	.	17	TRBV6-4	CASSDSRGTGGNQPQHF	TGTGCCAGCAGTGACTCGAGGGGGACAGGGGGGAATCAGCCCCAGCATTTT
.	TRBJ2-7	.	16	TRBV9	CASSSGAGGTSYEQYF	TGTGCCAGCAGCTCAGGGGCCGGGGGGACCTCCTACGAGCAGTACTTC
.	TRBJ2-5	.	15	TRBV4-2	CASSRDSTLQETQYF	TGTGCCAGCAGCCGCGACAGCACCCTACAAGAGACCCAGTACTTC
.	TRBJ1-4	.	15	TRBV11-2	CASSGWGRGNEKLFF	TGTGCCAGCAGCGGGTGGGGGAGGGGGAATGAAAAACTGTTTTTT
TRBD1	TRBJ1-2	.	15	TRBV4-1	CASSHSGQEGWGYTF	TGCGCCAGCAGCCACTCCGGACAGGAGGGATGGGGCTACACCTTC
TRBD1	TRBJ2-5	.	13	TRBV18	CASSQGAGETQYF	TGTGCCAGCTCACAGGGGGCCGGGGAGACCCAGTACTTC
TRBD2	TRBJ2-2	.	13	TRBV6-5	CASRQGLAGVLFF	TGTGCCAGCAGACAAGGGCTAGCGGGGGTCCTGTTTTTT
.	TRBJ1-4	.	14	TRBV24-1	CATSDAREREKLFF	TGTGCCACCAGTGACGCAAGGGAGCGGGAAAAACTGTTTTTT
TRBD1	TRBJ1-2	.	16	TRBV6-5	CASSSGDYDRVNGYTF	TGTGCCAGCAGTTCTGGCGACTACGACAGGGTTAACGGCTACACCTTC
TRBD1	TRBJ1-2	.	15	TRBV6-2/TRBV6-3	CASSYGQGLAYGYTF	TGTGCCAGCAGTTACGGACAGGGACTCGCGTATGGCTACACCTTC
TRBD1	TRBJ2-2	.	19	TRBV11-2	CASSTPRDRGHSNTGELFF	TGTGCCAGCAGCACCCCTCGGGACAGGGGGCATTCCAACACCGGGGAGCTGTTTTTT
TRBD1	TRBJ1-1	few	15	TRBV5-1	CASSSATGSMAEAFF	TGCGCCAGCAGCTCCGCGACAGGGAGTATGGCTGAAGCTTTCTTT
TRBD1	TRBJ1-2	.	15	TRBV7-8	CASSYPGQGRVGYTF	TGTGCCAGCAGCTATCCGGGACAGGGGAGGGTTGGCTACACCTTC
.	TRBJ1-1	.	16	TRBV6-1	CASSGWGGGFLAEAFF	TGTGCCAGCAGTGGGTGGGGGGGCGGATTTTTGGCTGAAGCTTTCTTT
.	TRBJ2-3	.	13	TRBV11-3	CASSPLGTDTQYF	TGTGCCAGCAGCCCTCTCGGCACAGATACGCAGTATTTT
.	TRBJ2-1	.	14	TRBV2	CASSSQKAYNEQFF	TGTGCCAGCAGTTCACAGAAAGCCTACAATGAGCAGTTCTTC
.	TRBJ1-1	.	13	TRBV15	CATSNSMNTEAFF	TGTGCCACCAGCAACAGCATGAACACTGAAGCTTTCTTT
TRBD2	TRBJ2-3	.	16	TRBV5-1	CASSEETSVRKDTQYF	TGCGCCAGCAGTGAGGAGACTAGCGTTAGGAAAGATACGCAGTATTTT
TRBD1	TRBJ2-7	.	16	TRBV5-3	CARSPGQGRDPYEQYF	TGTGCCAGAAGCCCCGGACAGGGTCGGGATCCTTACGAGCAGTACTTC
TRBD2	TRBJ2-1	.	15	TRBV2	CASNARRGDYNEQFF	TGTGCCAGCAACGCTAGGCGGGGGGACTACAATGAGCAGTTCTTC
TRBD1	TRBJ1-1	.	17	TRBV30	CAWALEQGGAKSTEAFF	TGTGCCTGGGCTCTTGAACAGGGGGGAGCGAAGAGCACTGAAGCTTTCTTT
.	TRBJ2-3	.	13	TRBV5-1	CASSLTGADTQYF	TGCGCCAGCAGCTTGACGGGGGCAGATACGCAGTATTTT
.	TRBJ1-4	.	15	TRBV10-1	CASSESSATNEKLFF	TGCGCCAGCAGTGAATCCTCTGCAACTAATGAAAAACTGTTTTTT
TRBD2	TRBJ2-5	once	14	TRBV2	CASSYLAGEETQYF	TGTGCCAGCAGTTACCTAGCGGGGGAGGAGACCCAGTACTTC
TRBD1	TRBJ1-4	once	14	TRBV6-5	CASRTGSGNEKLFF	TGTGCCAGCAGGACAGGGTCCGGTAATGAAAAACTGTTTTTT
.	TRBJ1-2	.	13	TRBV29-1	CSVDGLQDGGYTF	TGCAGCGTTGATGGATTACAGGACGGAGGCTACACCTTC
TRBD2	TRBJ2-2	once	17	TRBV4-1	CASSQSISGGANGELFF	TGCGCCAGCAGCCAGTCTATTAGCGGGGGGGCCAATGGGGAGCTGTTTTTT
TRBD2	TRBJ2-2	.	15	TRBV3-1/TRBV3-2	CASSVPGLLTGELFF	TGTGCCAGCAGCGTGCCGGGACTACTAACCGGGGAGCTGTTTTTT
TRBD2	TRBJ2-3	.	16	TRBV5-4	CASSVPGLAGVDTQYF	TGTGCCAGCAGCGTGCCGGGACTAGCGGGGGTGGATACGCAGTATTTT
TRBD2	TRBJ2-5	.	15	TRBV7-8	CASSTTSGGQETQYF	TGTGCCAGCAGCACCACTAGCGGGGGTCAAGAGACCCAGTACTTC
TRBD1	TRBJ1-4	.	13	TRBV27	CASGDRGGEKLFF	TGTGCCAGCGGGGACAGGGGGGGGGAAAAACTGTTTTTT